This TCR beta chain was observed in a study of blood T cell repertoires in COVID-19. CDR1 is SGHDT, CDR2 YYEEEE, per germline. V shed 4 bases and J 4 bases; nucleotides not matched to a gene: 4. The CDR3 extends over 13 amino acids. The authors' processing: It was from reference gene primer amplification that nucleated cell counts were estimated. Here immunoSEQ multiplex PCR was the method, and the copy in TCRdb shows in-frame clones only, minus some. V, J and clone size were drawn from that table, and D and trimming were deduced from the DNA. The sample yields about 45,000 clones, roughly 88% seen once.

The clonotype was recovered from a woman aged 80 or over with acute or convalescent COVID-19. V and J are TRBV5-6 and TRBJ1-2, with 7 bases matching TRBD1. The sample comprised peripheral blood. The DNA for the CDR3 is TGTGCCAGCAGCATTGACAGGGTCTATGGCTACACCTTC. It specifies CASSIDRVYGYTF.